This entry features one TCR beta chain sequence. Its antigen is unidentified. The source of the sample is a study of cytomegalovirus exposure and HLA in healthy donors. Whole-study results and caveats: A highly shared variant cluster was judged a likely technical artifact. A later analysis showed TCR association rates differing by HLA locus, peaking at DRB1 and lowest at HLA-C.

The PCR employed 60 Vbeta primers together with 13 Jbeta primers. The repertoire was sequenced with immunoSEQ multiplex PCR; TCRdb's copy has only in-frame clones and lacks some. The sample yields 200,000 or so clones, roughly 84% seen once. The CDR3 contains 15 residues. With 1 base clipped from V and 3 bases from J, the junction kept 6 bases outside the gene matches. The germline CDR1 and CDR2 sequences are SQVTM and ANQGSEA. The chain recombines TRBV29-1 with TRBJ2-7; 10 nucleotides match TRBD1. Sequencing used PBMCs. This TCR came from a boy aged 10-17 years in good health and CMV-seronegative. In DNA form, the CDR3 reads TGCAGCGTTGAAGGTGGACAGGGGGGGAGCTACGAGCAGTACTTC. Its protein is CSVEGGQGGSYEQYF.